This is a list of T cell receptor beta chains from one sample in a study of T cell responses to AZD1222 COVID-19 vaccine. Sequencing was performed with immunoSEQ multiplex PCR; in TCRdb, only in-frame clones are kept and a portion is missing. The repertoire holds around 100,000 clones, with approximately 90% as singletons. This material consisted of peripheral blood, taken on day 0 of AZD1222 vaccination. These receptors were collected from an adult in good health. CDR3s include the opening cysteine and the closing phenylalanine or tryptophan. D genes are given only for firm matches. The size field is filled for only some rows; it gives once, few, many or a size class.

D gene: NA; V gene: TRBV7-9; J gene: TRBJ1-2; CDR3 length: 11; clone size: NA; CDR3 protein: CASSLVYGYTF
D gene: NA; V gene: TRBV19; J gene: TRBJ1-4; CDR3 length: 14; clone size: NA; CDR3 protein: CASSSIDGNEKLFF
D gene: TRBD2; V gene: TRBV27; J gene: TRBJ2-2; CDR3 length: 16; clone size: NA; CDR3 protein: CASRTGTSGLTGELFF
D gene: TRBD1; V gene: TRBV27; J gene: TRBJ1-6; CDR3 length: 18; clone size: few; CDR3 protein: CASSLFDQDRGDYSPLHF
D gene: TRBD1; V gene: TRBV5-4; J gene: TRBJ1-2; CDR3 length: 13; clone size: NA; CDR3 protein: CASSGQGVDGYTF
D gene: TRBD1; V gene: TRBV29-1; J gene: TRBJ2-7; CDR3 length: 13; clone size: NA; CDR3 protein: CSAKGQGPYEQYF
D gene: NA; V gene: TRBV7-2; J gene: TRBJ1-2; CDR3 length: 16; clone size: few; CDR3 protein: CASSTRPDRWGSGYTF
D gene: TRBD1; V gene: TRBV28; J gene: TRBJ1-5; CDR3 length: 16; clone size: NA; CDR3 protein: CATQGQGSKSGQPQHF
D gene: NA; V gene: TRBV28; J gene: TRBJ2-2; CDR3 length: 13; clone size: NA; CDR3 protein: CASSGQNTGELFF
D gene: NA; V gene: TRBV11-2; J gene: TRBJ2-5; CDR3 length: 16; clone size: few; CDR3 protein: CASSKGRVYDRETQYF
D gene: TRBD1; V gene: TRBV9; J gene: TRBJ1-3; CDR3 length: 15; clone size: NA; CDR3 protein: CASSGQGVSGNTIYF
D gene: TRBD1; V gene: TRBV2; J gene: TRBJ2-2; CDR3 length: 15; clone size: NA; CDR3 protein: CASTGTGGNTGELFF
D gene: TRBD1; V gene: TRBV27; J gene: TRBJ2-7; CDR3 length: 14; clone size: NA; CDR3 protein: CASSLSTGSYEQYF
D gene: TRBD2; V gene: TRBV28; J gene: TRBJ2-1; CDR3 length: 16; clone size: once; CDR3 protein: CASSSPGLAVTNEQFF
D gene: NA; V gene: TRBV6-5; J gene: TRBJ1-1; CDR3 length: 13; clone size: NA; CDR3 protein: CASTGSGVTEAFF
D gene: NA; V gene: TRBV7-9; J gene: TRBJ2-1; CDR3 length: 13; clone size: NA; CDR3 protein: CASSLDTYNEQFF
D gene: NA; V gene: TRBV19; J gene: TRBJ1-5; CDR3 length: 16; clone size: NA; CDR3 protein: CASSISGQSSNQPQHF
D gene: TRBD2; V gene: TRBV5-1; J gene: TRBJ2-1; CDR3 length: 17; clone size: once; CDR3 protein: CASSLGTSGIGGHEQFF
D gene: NA; V gene: TRBV7-2; J gene: TRBJ2-5; CDR3 length: 14; clone size: NA; CDR3 protein: CASSLASAVETQYF
D gene: NA; V gene: TRBV29-1; J gene: TRBJ1-1; CDR3 length: 13; clone size: NA; CDR3 protein: CSVETQQGGEAFF
D gene: NA; V gene: TRBV6-5; J gene: TRBJ2-7; CDR3 length: 13; clone size: NA; CDR3 protein: CASRWASTYEQYF
D gene: TRBD2; V gene: TRBV7-3; J gene: TRBJ2-1; CDR3 length: 15; clone size: NA; CDR3 protein: CASSLGTSGGRGQFF
D gene: NA; V gene: TRBV7-2; J gene: TRBJ2-1; CDR3 length: 13; clone size: NA; CDR3 protein: CASSLPTGYEQFF
D gene: TRBD1; V gene: TRBV9; J gene: TRBJ1-2; CDR3 length: 15; clone size: NA; CDR3 protein: CASSVAWADRGGYTF
D gene: NA; V gene: TRBV15; J gene: TRBJ2-1; CDR3 length: 14; clone size: NA; CDR3 protein: CATSRDKVPNEQFF
D gene: NA; V gene: TRBV10-3; J gene: TRBJ2-1; CDR3 length: 13; clone size: NA; CDR3 protein: CAISESGAGEQFF
D gene: NA; V gene: TRBV19; J gene: TRBJ1-6; CDR3 length: 12; clone size: NA; CDR3 protein: CASSTQGSPLHF
D gene: NA; V gene: TRBV9; J gene: TRBJ2-1; CDR3 length: 14; clone size: NA; CDR3 protein: CASSPGLNVGEQFF
D gene: NA; V gene: TRBV6-2/TRBV6-3; J gene: TRBJ1-5; CDR3 length: 15; clone size: NA; CDR3 protein: CASSYGGGLNQPQHF
D gene: NA; V gene: TRBV29-1; J gene: TRBJ2-5; CDR3 length: 12; clone size: NA; CDR3 protein: CSVDGSQETQYF
D gene: TRBD1; V gene: TRBV19; J gene: TRBJ1-2; CDR3 length: 13; clone size: NA; CDR3 protein: CASKDRERYGYTF
D gene: NA; V gene: TRBV6-4; J gene: TRBJ1-2; CDR3 length: 13; clone size: few; CDR3 protein: CASSPGGVYGYTF
D gene: TRBD1; V gene: TRBV5-4; J gene: TRBJ2-1; CDR3 length: 14; clone size: NA; CDR3 protein: CARGMGTGRDEQFF
D gene: NA; V gene: TRBV12-5; J gene: TRBJ2-1; CDR3 length: 11; clone size: once; CDR3 protein: CASGSGNEQFF
D gene: NA; V gene: TRBV20-1; J gene: TRBJ1-1; CDR3 length: 13; clone size: NA; CDR3 protein: CSASRVSNTEAFF
D gene: NA; V gene: TRBV3-1/TRBV3-2; J gene: TRBJ1-6; CDR3 length: 13; clone size: NA; CDR3 protein: CASSQVGPSPLHF
D gene: TRBD1; V gene: TRBV4-3; J gene: TRBJ1-1; CDR3 length: 13; clone size: NA; CDR3 protein: CASSLTGDTEAFF
D gene: NA; V gene: TRBV7-2; J gene: TRBJ1-4; CDR3 length: 14; clone size: NA; CDR3 protein: CASSRDSLREKLFF
D gene: TRBD1; V gene: TRBV6-5; J gene: TRBJ1-4; CDR3 length: 14; clone size: NA; CDR3 protein: CATGWTGRDEKLFF
D gene: TRBD1; V gene: TRBV4-1; J gene: TRBJ2-2; CDR3 length: 15; clone size: few; CDR3 protein: CASSTDRVNTGELFF
D gene: TRBD1; V gene: TRBV6-4; J gene: TRBJ1-1; CDR3 length: 14; clone size: NA; CDR3 protein: CASSAQGADTEAFF